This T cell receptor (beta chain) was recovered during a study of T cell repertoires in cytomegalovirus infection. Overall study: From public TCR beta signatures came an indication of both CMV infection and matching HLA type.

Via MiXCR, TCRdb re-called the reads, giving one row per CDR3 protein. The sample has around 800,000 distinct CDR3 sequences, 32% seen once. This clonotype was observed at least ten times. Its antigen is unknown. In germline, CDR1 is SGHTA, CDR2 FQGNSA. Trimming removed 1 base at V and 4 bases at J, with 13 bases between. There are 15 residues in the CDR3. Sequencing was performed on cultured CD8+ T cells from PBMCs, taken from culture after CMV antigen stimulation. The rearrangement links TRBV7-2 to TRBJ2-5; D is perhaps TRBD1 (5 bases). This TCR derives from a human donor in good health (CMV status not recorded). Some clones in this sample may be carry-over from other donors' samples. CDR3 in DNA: TGTGCCAGCAGCTTAGGGCAGGGTATCGGAGAGACCCAGTACTTC. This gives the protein CASSLGQGIGETQYF.